The T cell receptor (beta chain) under discussion was sequenced for a study of response to subunit inactivated influenza vaccine. Whole-study results and caveats: Few new T cells, the authors suggested, are recruited by each seasonal influenza vaccination.

Regarding this clonotype: Antigen unknown.

Germline V gene sequence: CDR1 SGHTA, CDR2 FQGNSA. The CDR3 is 15 residues long. V dropped 4 bases and J dropped 0 bases, with 11 bases sitting between them. TCRdb reprocessed the RT-PCR reads via MiXCR and lists one record per CDR3 protein. Here the sample spans 530,000 or so distinct CDR3 sequences, roughly 27% being singletons. Specimen: CD4+ T cells sorted from PBMCs, collected 4 to 6 days after vaccination. This chain links TRBV7-2 with TRBJ2-3; tentative D call: TRBD2 (6 bases). The clonotype originates from a man between 45 and 60 years old who received an inactivated influenza vaccine. The CDR3 DNA is TGTGCCAGCAGCTCGATCGGACTAAGCACAGATACGCAGTATTTT. It codes for CASSSIGLSTDTQYF.